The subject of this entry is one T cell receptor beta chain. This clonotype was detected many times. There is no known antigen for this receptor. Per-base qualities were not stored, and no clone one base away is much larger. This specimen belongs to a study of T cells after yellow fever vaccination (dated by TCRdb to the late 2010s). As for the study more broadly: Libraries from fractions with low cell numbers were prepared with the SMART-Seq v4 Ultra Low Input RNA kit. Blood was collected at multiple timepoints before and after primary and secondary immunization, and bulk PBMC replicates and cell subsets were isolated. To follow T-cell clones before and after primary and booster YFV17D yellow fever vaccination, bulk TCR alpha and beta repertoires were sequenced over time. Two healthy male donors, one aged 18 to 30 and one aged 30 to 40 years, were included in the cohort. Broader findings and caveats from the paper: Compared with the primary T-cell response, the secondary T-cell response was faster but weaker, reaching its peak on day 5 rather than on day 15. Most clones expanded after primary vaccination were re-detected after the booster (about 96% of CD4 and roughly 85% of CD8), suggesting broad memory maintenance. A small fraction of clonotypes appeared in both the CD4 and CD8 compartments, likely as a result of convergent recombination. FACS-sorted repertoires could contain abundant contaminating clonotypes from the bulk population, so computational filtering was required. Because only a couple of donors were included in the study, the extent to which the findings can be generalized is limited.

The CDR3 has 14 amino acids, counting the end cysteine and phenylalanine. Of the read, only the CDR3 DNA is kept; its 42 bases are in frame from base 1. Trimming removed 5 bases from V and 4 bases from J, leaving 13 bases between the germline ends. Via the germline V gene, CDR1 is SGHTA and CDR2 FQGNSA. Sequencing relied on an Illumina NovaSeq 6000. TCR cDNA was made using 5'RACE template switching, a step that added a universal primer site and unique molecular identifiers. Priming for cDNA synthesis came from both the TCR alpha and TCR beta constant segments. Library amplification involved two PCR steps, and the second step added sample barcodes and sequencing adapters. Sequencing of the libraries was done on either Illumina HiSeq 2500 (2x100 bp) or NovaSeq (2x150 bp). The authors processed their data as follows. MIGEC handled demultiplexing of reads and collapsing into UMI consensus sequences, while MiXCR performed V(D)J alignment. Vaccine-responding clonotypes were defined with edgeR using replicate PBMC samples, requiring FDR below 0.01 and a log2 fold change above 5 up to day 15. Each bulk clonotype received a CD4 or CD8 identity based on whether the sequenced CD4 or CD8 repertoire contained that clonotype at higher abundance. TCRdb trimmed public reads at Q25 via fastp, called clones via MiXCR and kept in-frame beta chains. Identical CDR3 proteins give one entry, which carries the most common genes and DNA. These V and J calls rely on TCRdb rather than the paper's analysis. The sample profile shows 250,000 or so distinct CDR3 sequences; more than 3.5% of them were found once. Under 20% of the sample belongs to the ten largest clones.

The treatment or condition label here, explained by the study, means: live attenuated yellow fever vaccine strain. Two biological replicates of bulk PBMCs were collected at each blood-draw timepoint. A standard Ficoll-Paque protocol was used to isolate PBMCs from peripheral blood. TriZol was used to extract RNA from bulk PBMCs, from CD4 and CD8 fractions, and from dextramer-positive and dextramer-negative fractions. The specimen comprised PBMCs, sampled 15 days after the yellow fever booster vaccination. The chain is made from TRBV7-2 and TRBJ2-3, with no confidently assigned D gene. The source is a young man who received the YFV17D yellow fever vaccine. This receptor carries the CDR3 CASSRSGIPDTQYF. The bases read TGTGCCAGCAGCCGTTCCGGTATCCCAGATACGCAGTATTTT.